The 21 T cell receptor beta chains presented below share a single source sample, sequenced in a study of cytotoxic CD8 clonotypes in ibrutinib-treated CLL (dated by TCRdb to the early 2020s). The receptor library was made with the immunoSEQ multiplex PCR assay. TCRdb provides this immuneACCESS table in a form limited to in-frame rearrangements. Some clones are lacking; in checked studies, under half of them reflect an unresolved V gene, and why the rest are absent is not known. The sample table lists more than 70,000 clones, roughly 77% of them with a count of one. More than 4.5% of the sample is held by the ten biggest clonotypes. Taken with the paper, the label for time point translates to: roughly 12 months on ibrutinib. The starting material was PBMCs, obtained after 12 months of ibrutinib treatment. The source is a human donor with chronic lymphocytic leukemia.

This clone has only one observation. CDR3: CAWRTAGTLTYEQYF. The CDR3 bases are TGTGCCTGGAGAACAGCCGGGACCCTGACCTACGAGCAGTACTTC. The rearrangement joins TRBV30 to TRBJ2-5; D may match TRBD1 or TRBD2 (5 bases each). TRBJ2-7 explains the end of the DNA better; the J call may be wrong. The CDR3 covers 15 residues. The germline CDR1 and CDR2 sequences are GTSNPN and SVGIG (reference sequence).

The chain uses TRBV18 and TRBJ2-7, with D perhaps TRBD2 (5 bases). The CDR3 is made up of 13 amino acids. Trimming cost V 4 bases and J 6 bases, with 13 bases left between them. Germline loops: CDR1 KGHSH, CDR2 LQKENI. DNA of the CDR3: TGTGCCAGCTCACGGGGAGATCGGGTCGAGCAGTACTTC. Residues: CASSRGDRVEQYF.

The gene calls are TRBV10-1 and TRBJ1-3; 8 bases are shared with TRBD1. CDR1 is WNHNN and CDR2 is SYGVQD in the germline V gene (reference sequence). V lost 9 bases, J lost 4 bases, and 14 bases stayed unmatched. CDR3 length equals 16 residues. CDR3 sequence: CARNRPAGGEGNTIYF. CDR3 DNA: TGCGCCAGAAACCGCCCGGCAGGGGGCGAGGGAAACACCATATATTTT.

In nucleotides, the CDR3 is TGTGCCAGCAGGGGACTAGCCTCACCGGCGCCCCAAGAGACCCAGTACTTC. It translates to CASRGLASPAPQETQYF. V and J are TRBV27 and TRBJ2-5; 9 bases fit TRBD2. Looked up from germline, CDR1 is MNHEY and CDR2 is SMNVEV (reference sequence). The CDR3 totals 17 residues. Trimming cost V 6 bases and J 1 base; bases outside gene matches: 12.

The CDR3 sequence: CASSPSPASYEQYF. The CDR3 region has the DNA TGTGCCAGCTCACCAAGTCCCGCCTCCTACGAGCAGTACTTC. The chain combines TRBV18 with TRBJ2-7; D ambiguous. CDR1 KGHSH and CDR2 LQKENI come from the germline V gene. Trimming left V 2 bases short and J 0 bases short, with 8 bases between. The CDR3 runs 14 residues.

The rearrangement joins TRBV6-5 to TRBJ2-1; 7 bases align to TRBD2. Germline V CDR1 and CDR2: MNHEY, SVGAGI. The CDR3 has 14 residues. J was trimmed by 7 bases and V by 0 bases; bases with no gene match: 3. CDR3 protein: CASSYSGGLNEQFF. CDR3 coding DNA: TGTGCCAGCAGTTACTCGGGAGGGTTGAATGAGCAGTTCTTC.

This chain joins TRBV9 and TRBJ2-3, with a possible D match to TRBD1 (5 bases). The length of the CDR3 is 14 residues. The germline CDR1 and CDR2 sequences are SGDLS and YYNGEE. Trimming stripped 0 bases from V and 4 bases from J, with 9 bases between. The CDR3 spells CASSVVGRPDTQYF. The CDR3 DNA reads TGTGCCAGCAGCGTAGTGGGGCGGCCAGATACGCAGTATTTT.

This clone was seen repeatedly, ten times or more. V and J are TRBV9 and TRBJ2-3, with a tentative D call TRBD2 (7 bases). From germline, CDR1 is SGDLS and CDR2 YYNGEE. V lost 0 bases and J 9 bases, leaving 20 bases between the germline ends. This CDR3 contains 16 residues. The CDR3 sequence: CASSVAEGGPWSTQYF. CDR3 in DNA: TGTGCCAGCAGCGTAGCGGAGGGGGGGCCTTGGTCCACGCAGTATTTT.

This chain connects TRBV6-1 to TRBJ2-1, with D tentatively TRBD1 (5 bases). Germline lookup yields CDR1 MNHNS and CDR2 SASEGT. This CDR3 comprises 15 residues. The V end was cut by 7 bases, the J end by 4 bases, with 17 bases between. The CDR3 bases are TGTGCCAGCAACGTCGACGGACACCCATACAATGAGCAGTTCTTC. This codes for CASNVDGHPYNEQFF.

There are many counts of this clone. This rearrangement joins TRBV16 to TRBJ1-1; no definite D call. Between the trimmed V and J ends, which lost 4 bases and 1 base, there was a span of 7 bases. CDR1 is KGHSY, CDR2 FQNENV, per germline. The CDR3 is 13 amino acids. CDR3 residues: CASSPLQNTEAFF. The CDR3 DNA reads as TGTGCCAGCAGCCCCCTTCAGAACACTGAAGCTTTCTTT.

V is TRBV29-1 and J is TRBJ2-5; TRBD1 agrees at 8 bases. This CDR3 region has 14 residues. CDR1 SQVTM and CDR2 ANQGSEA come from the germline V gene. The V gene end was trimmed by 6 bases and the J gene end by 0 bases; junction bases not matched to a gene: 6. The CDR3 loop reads CSVEDRAYQETQYF. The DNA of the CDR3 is TGCAGCGTGGAGGACAGGGCGTACCAAGAGACCCAGTACTTC.

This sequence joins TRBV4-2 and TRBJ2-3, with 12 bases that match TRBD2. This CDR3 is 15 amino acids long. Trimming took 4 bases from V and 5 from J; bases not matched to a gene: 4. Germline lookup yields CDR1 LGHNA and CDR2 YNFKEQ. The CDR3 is CASSPLAGGGDTQYF. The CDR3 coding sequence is TGTGCCAGCAGCCCCCTAGCGGGAGGGGGAGATACGCAGTATTTT.

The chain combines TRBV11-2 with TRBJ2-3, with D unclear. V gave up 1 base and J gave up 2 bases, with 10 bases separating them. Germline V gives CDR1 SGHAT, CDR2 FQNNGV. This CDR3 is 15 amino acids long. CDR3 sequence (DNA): TGTGCCAGCAGCTTAGGCACCCTCCACACAGATACGCAGTATTTT. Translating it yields CASSLGTLHTDTQYF. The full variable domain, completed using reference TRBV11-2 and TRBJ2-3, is EAGVAQSPRYKIIEKRQSVAFWCNPISGHATLYWYQQILGQGPKLLIQFQNNGVVDDSQLPKDRFSAERLKGVDSTLKIQPAKLEDSAVYLCASSLGTLHTDTQYFGPGTRLTVL.

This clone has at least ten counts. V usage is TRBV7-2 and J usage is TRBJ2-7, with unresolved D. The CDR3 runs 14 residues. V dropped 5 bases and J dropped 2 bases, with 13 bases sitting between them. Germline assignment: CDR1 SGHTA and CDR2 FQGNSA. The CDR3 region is CASSVFNGPYEQYF. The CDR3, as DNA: TGTGCCAGCAGCGTTTTCAACGGGCCCTACGAGCAGTACTTC.

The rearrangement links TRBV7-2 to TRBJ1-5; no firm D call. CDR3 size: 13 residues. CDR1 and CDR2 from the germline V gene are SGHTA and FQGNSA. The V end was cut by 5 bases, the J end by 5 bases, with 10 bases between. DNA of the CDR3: TGTGCCAGCAGCGCCCGGCGGGATCAGCCCCAGCATTTT. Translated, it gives CASSARRDQPQHF.

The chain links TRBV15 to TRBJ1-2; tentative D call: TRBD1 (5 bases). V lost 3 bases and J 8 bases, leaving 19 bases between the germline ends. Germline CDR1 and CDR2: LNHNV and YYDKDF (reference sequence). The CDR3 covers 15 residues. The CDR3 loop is CATSRGPRDRWGYTF. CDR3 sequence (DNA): TGTGCCACCAGCAGGGGCCCCCGGGACCGCTGGGGCTACACCTTC.

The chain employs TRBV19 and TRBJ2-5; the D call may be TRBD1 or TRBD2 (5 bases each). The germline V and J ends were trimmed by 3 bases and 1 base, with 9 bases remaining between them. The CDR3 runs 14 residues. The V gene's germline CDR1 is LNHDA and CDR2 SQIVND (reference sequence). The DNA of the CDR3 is TGTGCCAGTAGTATCTGGGGGACCCAAGAGACCCAGTACTTC. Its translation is CASSIWGTQETQYF.

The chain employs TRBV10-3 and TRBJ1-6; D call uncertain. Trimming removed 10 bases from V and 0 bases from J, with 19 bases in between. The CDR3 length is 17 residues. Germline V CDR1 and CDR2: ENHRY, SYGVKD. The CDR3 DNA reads TGTGCCACCGCCGACGGACTCTTGAGCTCCTATAATTCACCCCTCCACTTT. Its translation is CATADGLLSSYNSPLHF.

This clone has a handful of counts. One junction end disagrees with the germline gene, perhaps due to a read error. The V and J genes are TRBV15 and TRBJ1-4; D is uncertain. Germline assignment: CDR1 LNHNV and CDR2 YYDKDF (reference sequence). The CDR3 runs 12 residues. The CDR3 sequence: CATSRDNGVLNF. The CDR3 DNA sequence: TGTGCCACCAGCAGAGATAACGGGGTCCTTAATTTT. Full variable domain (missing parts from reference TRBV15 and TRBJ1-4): DAMVIQNPRYQVTQFGKPVTLSCSQTLNHNVMYWYQQKSSQAPKLLFHYYDKDFNNEADTPDNFQSRRPNTSFCFLDIRSPGLGDTAMYLCATSRDNGVLNFGSGTQLSVL.

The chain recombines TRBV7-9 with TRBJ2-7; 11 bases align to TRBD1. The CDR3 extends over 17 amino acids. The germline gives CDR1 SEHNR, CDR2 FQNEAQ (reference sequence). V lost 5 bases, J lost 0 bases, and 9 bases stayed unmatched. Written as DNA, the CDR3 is TGTGCCAGCAGCCCAGGTTGGGGACAGGGGGTCTCCTACGAGCAGTACTTC. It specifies CASSPGWGQGVSYEQYF.

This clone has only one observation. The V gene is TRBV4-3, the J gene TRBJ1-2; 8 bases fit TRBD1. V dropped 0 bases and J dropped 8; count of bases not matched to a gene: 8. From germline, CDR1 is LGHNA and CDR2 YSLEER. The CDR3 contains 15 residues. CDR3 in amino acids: CASSQDSAGGLGYTF. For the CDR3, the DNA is TGCGCCAGCAGCCAAGATTCGGCAGGGGGCTTGGGCTACACCTTC.